Detailed here is one TCR beta chain. Its antigen is unknown. Base qualities are not recorded, but no much larger clone differs from it by a single base. At the DNA level, this CDR3 is encoded by other sequences in the same sample as well. These data come from a study of shared clonotypes between healthy human individuals (dated by TCRdb to about 2020). As for the study more broadly: A couple of women and a few men aged 18 to 49 years were included in the cohort. Per donor, three plates each were used for CD4 naive and CD4 memory, two for CD8 naive, and one for CD8 memory. To estimate repertoire size and how much clonotype sharing occurs between individuals, the study deeply sequenced the blood TCR repertoires of five healthy adults. To increase sequencing depth and limit assay-specific biases, different laboratories used diverse techniques to prepare libraries and sequence TCR repertoires. Between about 0.8 and 8.9 billion PBMCs per donor were obtained by leukapheresis. What the work shows at the level of the full study, not this receptor alone: Naive subsets generally had larger estimated clonotype richness than memory subsets did. Pairwise subsampling indicated that sequencing depth was expected to affect the degree of clonotype sharing among donors. Sampling was restricted to blood, and TCR repertoires in tissue are likely to differ from TCR repertoires in blood. About 5% of naive CD4, 3.5% of naive CD8, 2.3% of memory CD4, and less than 0.45% of memory CD8 clonotypes were shared across a handful of donors. Because the study included a small number of donors, the genetic and exposure-history diversity represented was limited. Compared with non-shared clonotypes, clonotypes shared by all four sorted-subset donors had higher generation probabilities. Incomplete sequencing was indicated by rarefaction of sorted-subset datasets, despite the large sequencing depth.

Donors were healthy HIV-negative adults with no recently reported acute infections or vaccinations. Every donor was a Caucasian adult living in Nashville, Tennessee, USA. Magnetic negative selection was used to enrich CD4+ T cells, after which naive cells were positively selected on CD45RA and the negative fraction became the memory subset. Blood was obtained by leukapheresis, after which PBMCs were separated by Ficoll-Histopaque density gradient centrifugation and cryopreserved in liquid nitrogen vapor phase. Analytical flow cytometry was used to check the purity and quantity of each magnetically sorted T cell population. From each sorted fraction, genomic DNA was isolated and quantified by UV absorbance on a Nanodrop 2000c. Using the deep immunoSEQ assay, multiplex PCR amplified TCR CDR3 regions from genomic DNA. For each cell subset, the extracted genomic DNA was distributed evenly across all wells of several immunoSEQ 96-well plates, and each plate served as one replicate. Each replicate PCR for sorted subsets received around 0.2 ug genomic DNA, equal to 30,000 or so T cell genomes. The purified libraries were quantified using a Qubit 3.0 fluorometer, sized with a Bioanalyzer 2100, and then quantified again using the KAPA Library Quantification kit. Every immunoSEQ 96-well plate was sequenced on a separate single-read 150-cycle Illumina NextSeq 550 flow cell. Processing in the source paper ran as follows. Because the immunoSEQ output held only junctional sequences and lacked quality scores, the filtering could not match the filtering applied to full-length reads. To assign V/J genes and CDR3, sequences were annotated against IMGT germline references using PyIR, a Python wrapper for IgBLAST v1.9. Reads were filtered out if the reads had weak V/J assignments (E-value above 1e-6), no CDR3, stop codons, out-of-frame junctions, or ambiguous translated residues. V3J clonotypes were defined as sequences sharing the same inferred V gene, J gene, and CDR3 amino acid sequence. Percentage overlap between repertoires was computed as shared unique clonotypes divided by the size of the smaller repertoire. Repertoire richness was assessed with RTK rarefaction, the Chao1 estimator, and Recon v2.1 estimates of unobserved clonotypes. Generation probabilities for all TCRbeta clonotypes obtained by the gDNA method from a handful of donors were computed using OLGA. This immuneACCESS table, as held by TCRdb, lists in-frame sequences with V and J called but not all clones. Of the missing ones, under half trace to an unresolved V gene in checked studies; the others have no known cause. The V and J calls and clone size were taken over from that table, and D and trimming were inferred from the DNA. Across this sample there are roughly 2.2 million clones, with approximately 95% seen only once. The ten largest clones capture about 0.39% of the sample.

The sequence was obtained from a man younger than 35 in good health. Some clones in this sample may be carry-over from other donors' samples. What was sequenced was naive CD4+ T cells from PBMCs. The cell subset or site label corresponds to: CD45RA+ positively selected.

The nucleotide sequence is TGTGCCAGTAGTCTGGGGGGGTCTGGGGCCAACGTCCTGACTTTC. Protein translation: CASSLGGSGANVLTF. This chain is built from TRBV19 and TRBJ2-6; TRBD2 agrees with 7 junctional bases. The CDR3 covers 15 residues, taking in both the cysteine and the phenylalanine. The CDR3 DNA has 45 bases and is translated from base 1. Via the germline V gene (reference sequence), CDR1 is LNHDA and CDR2 SQIVND. Trimmed from V: 5 bases; trimmed from J: 1 base; junction bases lacking a gene match: 2.